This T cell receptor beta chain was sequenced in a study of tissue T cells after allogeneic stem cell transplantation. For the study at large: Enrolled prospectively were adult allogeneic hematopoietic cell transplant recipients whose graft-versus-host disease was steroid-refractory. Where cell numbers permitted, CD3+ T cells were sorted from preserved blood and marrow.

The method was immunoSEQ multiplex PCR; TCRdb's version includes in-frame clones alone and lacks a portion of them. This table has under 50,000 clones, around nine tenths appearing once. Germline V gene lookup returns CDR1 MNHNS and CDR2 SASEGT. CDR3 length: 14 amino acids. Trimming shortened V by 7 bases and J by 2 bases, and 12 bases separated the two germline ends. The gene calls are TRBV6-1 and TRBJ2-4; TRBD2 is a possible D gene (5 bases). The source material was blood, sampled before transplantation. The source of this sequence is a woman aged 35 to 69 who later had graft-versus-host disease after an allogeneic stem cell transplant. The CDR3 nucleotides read TGTGCCAGCACCATACGAGGGTCCAAAAACATTCAGTACTTC. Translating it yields CASTIRGSKNIQYF.